These T cell receptor beta chains were read from a single sample in a study of blood T cell repertoires in COVID-19. Assay used: immunoSEQ multiplex PCR; TCRdb lists only in-frame clones, some missing. The table records under 110,000 clones, about 87% of them present only once. Sequenced: peripheral blood. These receptors originate from a woman aged 25 to 39 with acute or convalescent COVID-19. Both conserved end residues are part of each CDR3. Fields, in order: CDR3 protein, CDR3 DNA, clone size, D gene, J gene, V gene. The D gene is left open where the match is weak. Rows give clone size only sometimes, using once, few, many, or a class for an expanded clone.

CASSYGGTPNYGYTF TGTGCCAGCAGTTACGGCGGAACTCCTAACTATGGCTACACCTTC - - TRBJ1-2 TRBV6-5
CASNRVGYEQYF TGTGCCAGCAACCGGGTGGGTTACGAGCAGTACTTC - - TRBJ2-7 TRBV28
CASRPRGAEAFF TGTGCCAGCAGGCCCAGGGGGGCTGAAGCTTTCTTT - TRBD1 TRBJ1-1 TRBV12-3/TRBV12-4
CASSPGTGDEQFF TGTGCCAGCAGCCCCGGGACAGGGGATGAGCAGTTCTTC - TRBD1 TRBJ2-1 TRBV7-9
CASSPTRGRSYEQYF TGTGCCAGCAGCCCAACCAGGGGGCGATCCTACGAGCAGTACTTC - TRBD1 TRBJ2-7 TRBV27
CASGRDTEAFF TGTGCCAGCGGGAGGGACACTGAAGCTTTCTTT - - TRBJ1-1 TRBV11-2
CASSSQLGQNTGELFF TGCGCCAGCAGCTCGCAATTAGGACAGAACACCGGGGAGCTGTTTTTT - - TRBJ2-2 TRBV5-1
CASSQDESIHYGYTF TGCGCCAGCAGCCAAGATGAGTCCATACACTATGGCTACACCTTC few - TRBJ1-2 TRBV4-1
CASSSPSGNYEQYF TGCGCCAGCAGCTCCCCCTCGGGGAACTACGAGCAGTACTTC - - TRBJ2-7 TRBV5-1
CASSHRDTLSYEQYF TGTGCCAGCAGCCATAGGGACACACTCTCCTACGAGCAGTACTTC - - TRBJ2-7 TRBV3-1/TRBV3-2
CASSTGLAGVNTGELFF TGTGCCAGCAGCACGGGACTAGCGGGGGTTAACACCGGGGAGCTGTTTTTT - TRBD2 TRBJ2-2 TRBV9
CASSHRTGSNTGELFF TGTGCCAGCAGCCATCGTACAGGGTCGAACACCGGGGAGCTGTTTTTT - - TRBJ2-2 TRBV3-1/TRBV3-2
CASSPLAGGPGNIQYF TGTGCCAGCAGCCCATTAGCGGGGGGGCCGGGAAACATTCAGTACTTC few TRBD2 TRBJ2-4 TRBV9
CASSFRGGKGAQPQHF TGTGCCAGCAGCTTCCGAGGAGGCAAGGGGGCTCAGCCCCAGCATTTT many TRBD1 TRBJ1-5 TRBV5-6
CASSGGGGREKLFF TGTGCCAGCAGCGGAGGGGGGGGCAGGGAAAAACTGTTTTTT - - TRBJ1-4 TRBV27
CSAETTGETQYF TGCAGCGCTGAAACGACCGGGGAGACCCAGTACTTC - - TRBJ2-5 TRBV29-1
CASSSGLARLYEQYF TGTGCCAGCAGTTCGGGACTAGCTAGGCTCTACGAGCAGTACTTC - TRBD2 TRBJ2-7 TRBV6-5
CASSHPGGLETQYF TGTGCCAGTAGTCATCCAGGGGGCTTAGAGACCCAGTACTTC - TRBD1 TRBJ2-5 TRBV19
CASSEGLEQPQHF TGTGCCAGCAGTGAGGGGCTCGAGCAGCCCCAGCATTTT - - TRBJ1-5 TRBV2
CASSIRGQGAIRSYNEQFF TGTGCCAGTAGTATAAGGGGACAGGGGGCGATCCGATCCTACAATGAGCAGTTCTTC - TRBD1 TRBJ2-1 TRBV19
CASSFSPSYGYTF TGTGCCAGCAGCTTTTCCCCGAGCTATGGCTACACCTTC - - TRBJ1-2 TRBV5-6
CASSSPTGVNEQFF TGTGCCAGCAGCTCGCCGACAGGCGTCAATGAGCAGTTCTTC - - TRBJ2-1 TRBV5-4
CASSPRTTGLYYGYTF TGTGCCAGCAGCCCCCGAACCACAGGCTTATACTATGGCTACACCTTC - - TRBJ1-2 TRBV14
CAWSVGTGKYSNQPQHF TGTGCCTGGAGTGTCGGGACAGGGAAATATAGCAATCAGCCCCAGCATTTT - TRBD1 TRBJ1-5 TRBV30
CASMQGAYGYTF TGTGCCAGCATGCAGGGTGCCTATGGCTACACCTTC few - TRBJ1-2 TRBV9
CASSLYREDSNQPQHF TGTGCCAGCAGTTTGTACCGAGAAGATAGCAATCAGCCCCAGCATTTT - - TRBJ1-5 TRBV28
CASSHFRDRVNIQYF TGTGCCAGCAGCCACTTCCGGGACAGGGTAAACATTCAGTACTTC - TRBD1 TRBJ2-4 TRBV3-1/TRBV3-2
CAISGQGNQPQHF TGTGCCATCAGTGGACAGGGGAATCAGCCCCAGCATTTT - TRBD1 TRBJ1-5 TRBV10-3
CSVMDRVNTEAFF TGCAGCGTGATGGACAGGGTTAACACTGAAGCTTTCTTT - TRBD1 TRBJ1-1 TRBV29-1
CASGLGQKNTIYF TGTGCTAGTGGTTTAGGACAAAAGAACACCATATATTTT - - TRBJ1-3 TRBV12-5
CASSRGVNQPQHF TGTGCCAGCAGCCGGGGGGTAAATCAGCCCCAGCATTTT - - TRBJ1-5 TRBV5-8
CASRPRDTGGNTEAFF TGTGCAAGTCGCCCGCGGGACACGGGAGGGAACACTGAAGCTTTCTTT - - TRBJ1-1 TRBV12-2
CASSLGGFTGELFF TGTGCCAGCAGTTTAGGCGGCTTCACCGGGGAGCTGTTTTTT - - TRBJ2-2 TRBV28
CAISEFGIQNNYGYTF TGTGCCATCAGTGAGTTCGGGATCCAGAATAACTATGGCTACACCTTC - - TRBJ1-2 TRBV10-3
CASSLKGTSGGGVTDTQYF TGTGCCAGCAGCTTAAAAGGGACTAGCGGGGGTGGCGTTACAGATACGCAGTATTTT - TRBD2 TRBJ2-3 TRBV7-3
CSARPDSLYNEQFF TGCAGCGCCCGCCCGGACAGTCTATACAATGAGCAGTTCTTC once - TRBJ2-1 TRBV29-1
CAISEWAGNQPQHF TGTGCCATCAGTGAGTGGGCAGGGAATCAGCCCCAGCATTTT - - TRBJ1-5 TRBV10-3
CASSAEVGEGGYEQYF TGTGCCAGCAGCGCCGAGGTGGGAGAGGGCGGGTACGAGCAGTACTTC once - TRBJ2-7 TRBV7-6
CASGFPFERTGTDTQYF TGTGCTAGTGGTTTTCCGTTTGAGAGGACAGGCACAGATACGCAGTATTTT - - TRBJ2-3 TRBV12-5
CASSPGTSLGEQYF TGTGCCAGCAGCCCTGGGACTAGCTTGGGAGAGCAGTACTTC - TRBD2 TRBJ2-7 TRBV28
CASSELSVADTQYF TGCGCCAGCAGTGAACTATCCGTGGCGGATACGCAGTATTTT - - TRBJ2-3 TRBV10-1
CAISEGAGAYEQYF TGTGCCATCAGTGAGGGCGCAGGCGCCTACGAGCAGTACTTC - - TRBJ2-7 TRBV10-3
CASSVSGATNEKLFF TGTGCCAGCAGCGTATCAGGGGCAACTAATGAAAAACTGTTTTTT - - TRBJ1-4 TRBV9
CATRDRDRGNEQFF TGTGCCACCAGGGACAGGGACCGGGGGAATGAGCAGTTCTTC few TRBD1 TRBJ2-1 TRBV10-3
CAISDRGQDQPQHF TGTGCCATCAGCGACAGGGGGCAGGATCAGCCCCAGCATTTT - TRBD1 TRBJ1-5 TRBV10-3
CASSLQGARTEAFF TGCGCCAGCAGCTTGCAGGGGGCGAGAACTGAAGCTTTCTTT few TRBD1 TRBJ1-1 TRBV5-1
CATSRSRQGIETQYF TGTGCCACCAGCAGATCCCGACAGGGGATTGAGACCCAGTACTTC - TRBD1 TRBJ2-5 TRBV15
CASSVDSYTGELFF TGTGCCAGCAGCGTCGACAGCTACACCGGGGAGCTGTTTTTT - - TRBJ2-2 TRBV9
CATGGNTGELFF TGTGCCACAGGGGGCAACACCGGGGAGCTGTTTTTT - TRBD1 TRBJ2-2 TRBV19
CASSPTGTAGDYGYTF TGTGCCAGCAGCCCCACCGGGACAGCCGGCGACTATGGCTACACCTTC - TRBD1 TRBJ1-2 TRBV13
CASSLTGELFF TGTGCCAGCAGTCTTACCGGGGAGCTGTTTTTT - - TRBJ2-2 TRBV2
CASSPRFVGQGSMNTEAFF TGTGCCAGCTCACCACGTTTCGTTGGACAGGGGAGCATGAACACTGAAGCTTTCTTT - TRBD1 TRBJ1-1 TRBV18
CASSQAKTGGAWNEQFF TGTGCCAGCAGCCAAGCAAAGACAGGGGGCGCTTGGAATGAGCAGTTCTTC - TRBD1 TRBJ2-1 TRBV3-1/TRBV3-2
CASSIAFQQPQHF TGTGCCAGTAGTATAGCGTTCCAGCAGCCCCAGCATTTT - - TRBJ1-5 TRBV19
CASILTGELFF TGTGCCAGCATCCTAACCGGGGAGCTGTTTTTT - - TRBJ2-2 TRBV7-2
CATRAPGPGDTEAFF TGTGCCACCAGGGCCCCCGGGCCAGGGGACACTGAAGCTTTCTTT - - TRBJ1-1 TRBV24-1
CASSITDPPYGYTF TGTGCCAGCAGTATTACAGATCCTCCTTATGGCTACACCTTC - - TRBJ1-2 TRBV28